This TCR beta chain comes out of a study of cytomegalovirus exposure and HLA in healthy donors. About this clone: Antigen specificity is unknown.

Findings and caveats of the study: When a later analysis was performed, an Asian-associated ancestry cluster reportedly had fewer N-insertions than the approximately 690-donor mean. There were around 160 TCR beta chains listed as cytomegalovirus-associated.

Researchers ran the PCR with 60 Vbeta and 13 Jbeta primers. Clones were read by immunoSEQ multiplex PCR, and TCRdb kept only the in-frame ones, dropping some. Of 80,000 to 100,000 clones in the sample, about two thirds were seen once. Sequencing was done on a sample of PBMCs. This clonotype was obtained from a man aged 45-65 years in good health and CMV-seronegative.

The CDR3 loop is CASSTPGQNYLGYTF. The CDR3 region has the DNA TGTGCCAGCAGCACCCCGGGACAGAACTATTTGGGCTACACCTTC. The J gene is TRBJ1-2, the V gene TRBV9; 7 bases align to TRBD1. With V trimmed by 4 bases and J by 8 bases, 14 bases remained unmatched. The CDR3 spans 15 residues. Germline V gene lookup returns CDR1 SGDLS and CDR2 YYNGEE.